A selection of T cell receptor beta chains follows, all from one sample in a study of blood T cell repertoires in COVID-19. Sequenced by immunoSEQ multiplex PCR; TCRdb stores in-frame clones only, minus some. The sample holds about 210,000 clones; under 90% are singletons and the top ten take around 9.3%. Specimen: PBMCs or T cells enriched from blood (not recorded which). All receptors derive from a woman aged 50 to 60 with acute COVID-19. CDR3s include the opening cysteine and the closing phenylalanine or tryptophan.

J: TRBJ2-2
V: TRBV7-9
CDR3: CASSPFGTANTGELFF

J: TRBJ2-1
V: TRBV4-2
CDR3: CASSQEGSSGYTYNEQFF

J: TRBJ2-7
V: TRBV5-1
CDR3: CASSLDQGAGVGEQYF

J: TRBJ2-7
V: TRBV19
CDR3: CASSAGGLAGAYEQYF

J: TRBJ2-4
V: TRBV30
CDR3: CAWSFGLAEKNIQYF

J: TRBJ1-5
V: TRBV18
CDR3: CASSPGQENQPQHF

J: TRBJ1-6
V: TRBV3-1/TRBV3-2
CDR3: CASSPDGTDFYNSPLHF

J: TRBJ2-7
V: TRBV24-1
CDR3: CATSDSTSGNYEQYF

J: TRBJ2-3
V: TRBV5-6
CDR3: CASSPASGGAVDTQYF

J: TRBJ1-4
V: TRBV7-7
CDR3: CASSLHYSGGEKLFF

J: TRBJ2-2
V: TRBV7-9
CDR3: CASSFGTENTGELFF

J: TRBJ1-5
V: TRBV21-1
CDR3: CASTDRDVCSNQPQHF

J: TRBJ2-3
V: TRBV29-1
CDR3: CSVVRGTDTQYF

J: TRBJ1-5
V: TRBV19
CDR3: CASSIGRIPGEPQHF

J: TRBJ2-6
V: TRBV6-2/TRBV6-3
CDR3: CASSYSPGETGANVLTF

J: TRBJ1-1
V: TRBV20-1
CDR3: CSARADTEAFF

J: TRBJ2-7
V: TRBV6-2/TRBV6-3
CDR3: CASSRKTGGTYEQYF

J: TRBJ2-7
V: TRBV4-1
CDR3: CASSHSDRGSYEQYF

J: TRBJ2-1
V: TRBV18
CDR3: CASSPPRTGEAYSYNEQFF

J: TRBJ1-3
V: TRBV28
CDR3: CASRAPPGSGGAGNTIYF

J: TRBJ2-7
V: TRBV7-2
CDR3: CASSEGGRNYEQYF

J: TRBJ2-1
V: TRBV7-3
CDR3: CASSLNSVSGSSFRGDEQFF

J: TRBJ2-3
V: TRBV3-1/TRBV3-2
CDR3: CASSQDLAASTDTQYF

J: TRBJ2-3
V: TRBV27
CDR3: CASSFGKGKDTQYF

J: TRBJ2-5
V: TRBV9
CDR3: CASSVAGGQGAETQYF

J: TRBJ2-7
V: TRBV7-9
CDR3: CASELTTGTNEQYF

J: TRBJ1-4
V: TRBV7-2
CDR3: CASSRDFNEKLFF

J: TRBJ2-1
V: TRBV4-1
CDR3: CASSLLGLAETNEQFF

J: TRBJ2-3
V: TRBV7-8
CDR3: CASSLGGGRGDTQYF

J: TRBJ1-5
V: TRBV27
CDR3: CASSRGSSFYQPQHF

J: TRBJ2-1
V: TRBV28
CDR3: CASSTRVPNEQFF

J: TRBJ1-4
V: TRBV2
CDR3: CASSEGQGTEKLFF

J: TRBJ1-2
V: TRBV19
CDR3: CASSPKGARGYTF

J: TRBJ2-3
V: TRBV5-4
CDR3: CASSLVGGSSGVHTQYF

J: TRBJ1-1
V: TRBV3-1/TRBV3-2
CDR3: CASSHSGRPVNTEAFF

J: TRBJ1-2
V: TRBV7-2
CDR3: CASSLNRLNYGYTF

J: TRBJ2-2
V: TRBV2
CDR3: CASFRGTEKTGELFF

J: TRBJ2-2
V: TRBV27
CDR3: CASSLSRQGTNTGELFF